Listed here are 25 T cell receptor beta chains from one sample, sequenced in a study of cytomegalovirus exposure and HLA in healthy donors. The PCR employed 60 Vbeta primers together with 13 Jbeta primers. TCRdb's table, derived via immunoSEQ multiplex PCR, lists solely in-frame clones and lacks some. The sample has roughly 100,000 clones, roughly 13% seen once. The sample consisted of PBMCs. These receptors were obtained from a middle-aged man in good health and CMV-seropositive.

This clone was counted between two and nine times. The chain joins TRBV9 to TRBJ2-3, with 8 bases matching TRBD2. CDR1 is SGDLS and CDR2 is YYNGEE in the germline V gene. CDR3 length equals 16 residues. V gave up 3 bases and J gave up 3 bases; unmatched junction bases: 9. The CDR3 loop reads CASSAEAGVGTDTQYF. The CDR3 bases are TGTGCCAGCAGCGCCGAAGCGGGAGTGGGAACAGATACGCAGTATTTT.

This clone was recorded a few times. The chain joins TRBV5-4 to TRBJ2-1; 12 nucleotides match TRBD2. V shed 4 bases, J shed 4 bases, and the junction held 15 bases outside the gene matches. CDR3 length: 19 residues. The germline V gene has CDR1 SGHNT and CDR2 YYREEE (reference sequence). CDR3 sequence (DNA): TGTGCCAGCAGCCGCGGGACTAGCGGGCTGCGTAGTGGGTACAATGAGCAGTTCTTC. This translates into CASSRGTSGLRSGYNEQFF.

This clone was observed a handful of times. Germline and junction disagree at one end, which may indicate a read error. V is TRBV7-7 and J is TRBJ2-3; the D gene is possibly TRBD2 (5 bases). Per the germline V gene, CDR1 is SSHAT and CDR2 is FNYEAQ (reference sequence). This CDR3 is 15 amino acids long. Here the CDR3 DNA reads TGTGCTAGCAGCTTAGGACTTTCTAGCACAGATACGCAGTATTTT. Amino acid sequence: CASSLGLSSTDTQYF.

This clone occurred a few times. The rearrangement links TRBV5-1 to TRBJ2-1; 8 nucleotides line up with TRBD1. V was pared by 0 bases and J by 5 bases, with 7 bases of the junction left unmatched. The CDR3 runs to 16 residues. Germline V gene data show CDR1 as SGHRS and CDR2 as YFSETQ. The CDR3 sequence is CASSLGAGGANNEQFF. As DNA, the CDR3 is TGCGCCAGCAGCTTGGGGGCAGGGGGCGCCAACAATGAGCAGTTCTTC.

This sequence joins TRBV27 and TRBJ2-7; TRBD2 is a possible D gene (5 bases). Trimming removed 0 bases from V and 0 bases from J, with 15 bases in between. Germline V gives CDR1 MNHEY, CDR2 SMNVEV (reference sequence). This CDR3 region has 17 residues. CDR3 in amino acids: CASSLSAGGISSYEQYF. The CDR3, as DNA: TGTGCCAGCAGTTTATCCGCGGGCGGAATAAGCTCCTACGAGCAGTACTTC.

The chain has TRBV2 and TRBJ2-3; TRBD1 matches 7 bases. The CDR3 extends over 16 amino acids. CDR1 SNHLY and CDR2 FYNNEI come from the germline V gene. V lost 6 bases, J lost 2 bases, and 11 bases stayed unmatched. The CDR3 sequence is CASRPTRTGLTDTQYF. The CDR3 DNA is TGTGCCAGCAGACCAACCCGGACAGGACTCACAGATACGCAGTATTTT.

This clone was observed a handful of times. The chain couples TRBV2 to TRBJ1-5, with TRBD1 as a possible D gene (5 bases). Germline V gene data show CDR1 as SNHLY and CDR2 as FYNNEI. The ends were cut back, 6 bases at V and 0 bases at J, with 21 bases in the middle. CDR3 length: 18 amino acids. The CDR3 coding sequence is TGTGCCAGCAGCTCGGGTGCAGGGTCCCTCTATAGCAATCAGCCCCAGCATTTT. Translation gives CASSSGAGSLYSNQPQHF.

This clone was seen a few times. The chain recombines TRBV6-8 with TRBJ1-1; D is ambiguous. There are 13 residues in the CDR3. Trimming took 10 bases from V and 6 from J, leaving 18 bases between them. Germline V gene data show CDR1 as MNHGY and CDR2 as SAAAGT. CDR3: CATYQPGVSEAFF. CDR3 DNA sequence: TGTGCCACCTATCAACCGGGAGTCTCTGAAGCTTTCTTT.

The V call is TRBV5-1, the J call TRBJ1-2; a weak D match, TRBD1 (6 bases). The CDR3 covers 14 residues. The V gene's germline CDR1 is SGHRS and CDR2 YFSETQ. The V end was cut by 0 bases, the J end by 8 bases, with 14 bases between. CDR3 protein: CASSLGQGNNGYTF. CDR3 nucleotide sequence: TGCGCCAGCAGCTTGGGGCAGGGGAATAACGGCTACACCTTC.

The genes are TRBV5-6 and TRBJ2-3, with 10 bases aligning to TRBD2. The V gene's germline CDR1 is SGHDT and CDR2 YYEEEE. With V trimmed by 0 bases and J by 4 bases, 5 bases remained unmatched. The CDR3 covers 16 residues. The CDR3 region is CASSLASGSEPDTQYF. The CDR3 DNA follows: TGTGCCAGCAGCTTGGCTAGCGGGAGTGAGCCAGATACGCAGTATTTT.

The chain combines TRBV7-8 with TRBJ2-4, with TRBD2 matching over 7 bases. CDR1 is SGHVS, CDR2 FQNEAQ, per germline. CDR3 length: 16 residues. Losses at the gene ends were 3 bases for V and 3 bases for J; bases not matched to a gene: 8. The DNA for the CDR3 is TGTGCCAGCAGCTTTTCGGCGGGAGTGGTCAAAAACATTCAGTACTTC. It codes for CASSFSAGVVKNIQYF.

This sequence joins TRBV6-1 and TRBJ2-7; D perhaps matches TRBD1 (5 bases). The V gene's germline CDR1 is MNHNS and CDR2 SASEGT. The V end was cut by 6 bases, the J end by 7 bases, with 16 bases between. The CDR3 is 13 residues long. CDR3 nucleotide sequence: TGTGCCAGCAGCTATCTCCAGGGTTGGGAGCAGTACTTC. Translated, it gives CASSYLQGWEQYF.

V is TRBV19 and J is TRBJ2-7; 7 nucleotides match TRBD2. The V segment lost 6 bases and the J segment 4 bases; nucleotides outside the gene matches: 9. The CDR3 contains 14 residues. Germline assignment: CDR1 LNHDA and CDR2 SQIVND (reference sequence). As DNA, the CDR3 is TGTGCCAGTAGCCCCGGATGGGGGGGGTACGAGCAGTACTTC. It specifies CASSPGWGGYEQYF. The variable domain in full, with the rest retrieved from reference TRBV19 and TRBJ2-7, is DGGITQSPKYLFRKEGQNVTLSCEQNLNHDAMYWYRQDPGQGLRLIYYSQIVNDFQKGDIAEGYSVSREKKESFPLTVTSAQKNPTAFYLCASSPGWGGYEQYFGPGTRLTVT.

This clone turned up a few times. The V call is TRBV28, the J call TRBJ1-1, with TRBD1 matching over 7 bases. The CDR3 has 17 amino acids. Germline lookup yields CDR1 MDHEN and CDR2 SYDVKM. V dropped 5 bases and J dropped 1; count of bases not matched to a gene: 13. The CDR3 protein is CASSPRGRGQRNTEAFF. The CDR3 nucleotides read TGTGCCAGCAGTCCTCGGGGCCGGGGACAGAGGAACACTGAAGCTTTCTTT.

This clone was detected a few times. The J gene is TRBJ1-2, the V gene TRBV29-1; D not certain. Germline V gene sequence: CDR1 SQVTM, CDR2 ANQGSEA. The CDR3 contains 12 residues. V lost 3 bases and J 4 bases, leaving 9 bases between the germline ends. The CDR3 DNA reads TGCAGCGTTGATTCAGTGGTCTATGGCTACACCTTC. The encoded protein is CSVDSVVYGYTF. Full variable domain (outside the CDR3, taken from reference TRBV29-1 and TRBJ1-2): SAVISQKPSRDICQRGTSLTIQCQVDSQVTMMFWYRQQPGQSLTLIATANQGSEATYESGFVIDKFPISRPNLTFSTLTVSNMSPEDSSIYLCSVDSVVYGYTFGSGTRLTVV.

This clone was seen more than once but under ten times. The chain links TRBV30 to TRBJ1-5; D unresolved. The V and J ends lost 0 bases and 8 bases respectively, with 11 bases between them. CDR1 is GTSNPN and CDR2 is SVGIG in the germline V gene (reference sequence). The CDR3 has 13 amino acids. The CDR3 loop reads CAWSVGFVEPQHF. The CDR3 DNA is TGTGCCTGGAGTGTGGGCTTCGTGGAGCCCCAGCATTTT.

The chain uses TRBV4-3 and TRBJ2-4, with TRBD2 identical over 7 bases. This CDR3 comprises 17 residues. The trim removed 4 bases at V and 3 bases at J, leaving 12 bases unmatched. Germline-derived CDR1 and CDR2 are LGHNA and YSLEER. The DNA for the CDR3 is TGCGCCAGCAGCCCGGGGGACGGGGAGGGAGGCAAAAACATTCAGTACTTC. It translates to CASSPGDGEGGKNIQYF.

The rearrangement uses TRBV2 and TRBJ1-4; 9 nucleotides agree with TRBD1. The length of the CDR3 is 14 residues. Germline CDR1 is SNHLY and CDR2 is FYNNEI. Trimming cost V 6 bases and J 8 bases; bases outside gene matches: 7. CDR3 nucleotides: TGTGCCAGCAGCAAGGGACAGGGAGGCGAAAAACTGTTTTTT. Translated, it gives CASSKGQGGEKLFF.

The chain employs TRBV7-6 and TRBJ1-2; D is ambiguous. This CDR3 is built from 14 residues. CDR1 and CDR2 (germline): SGHVS, FNYEAQ. Trimming cost V 0 bases and J 6 bases, with 11 bases left between them. CDR3 sequence (DNA): TGTGCCAGCAGCTTAGCGCCCGGGAGGGATGGCTACACCTTC. The encoded protein is CASSLAPGRDGYTF.

The chain recombines TRBV28 with TRBJ2-2; the match to TRBD1 covers 7 bases. The CDR3 runs 16 residues. With V trimmed by 7 bases and J by 6 bases, 14 bases remained unmatched. The germline CDR1 and CDR2 sequences are MDHEN and SYDVKM. CDR3 loop: CASNPYTGVGAGELFF. The CDR3 region has the DNA TGTGCCAGCAATCCTTACACAGGGGTCGGGGCCGGGGAGCTGTTTTTT. Drawing the rest from reference TRBV28 and TRBJ2-2, the complete variable domain is DVKVTQSSRYLVKRTGEKVFLECVQDMDHENMFWYRQDPGLGLRLIYFSYDVKMKEKGDIPEGYSVSREKKERFSLILESASTNQTSMYLCASNPYTGVGAGELFFGEGSRLTVL.

This clone was picked up a small number of times. V and J are TRBV7-9 and TRBJ2-2; perhaps TRBD1 as D (6 bases). Trimming removed 5 bases from V and 1 base from J, with 11 bases in between. Germline V gene data show CDR1 as SEHNR and CDR2 as FQNEAQ (reference sequence). The CDR3 extends over 15 amino acids. CDR3 DNA: TGTGCCAGCAGCATACCGGGACAGAACACCGGGGAGCTGTTTTTT. Translating it yields CASSIPGQNTGELFF.

The gene calls are TRBV7-6 and TRBJ2-5; D is undetermined. This CDR3 region has 13 residues. V lost 2 bases and J lost 6, with 10 bases in between. The V gene's germline CDR1 is SGHVS and CDR2 FNYEAQ. The CDR3 is CASSLYLGQTQYF. As DNA, the CDR3 is TGTGCCAGCAGCTTATACCTAGGTCAGACCCAGTACTTC.

The rearrangement links TRBV4-1 to TRBJ2-7, with D unclear. The CDR3 is 14 residues long. Germline V gene data show CDR1 as MGHRA and CDR2 as YSYEKL. V gave up 0 bases and J gave up 5 bases, with 11 bases separating them. The CDR3 coding sequence is TGCGCCAGCAGCCAAGAATTCCCTGCGGACGAGCAGTACTTC. It specifies CASSQEFPADEQYF.

The chain uses TRBV14 and TRBJ2-2; D unclear. CDR1 is SGHDN and CDR2 is FVKESK in the germline V gene. The CDR3 runs 14 residues. V gave up 4 bases and J gave up 2 bases, with 8 bases separating them. The CDR3 loop reads CASSRDFNTGELFF. The CDR3 DNA sequence: TGTGCCAGCAGCCGCGATTTCAACACCGGGGAGCTGTTTTTT.

This clone was seen a few times. The V gene is TRBV5-6, the J gene TRBJ2-7; 11 bases align to TRBD1. V gave up 6 bases and J gave up 2 bases; unmatched junction bases: 4. This CDR3 spans 14 amino acids. Germline CDR1 and CDR2: SGHDT and YYEEEE. CDR3 nucleotides: TGTGCCAGCACAGGGACAGGGGGAGCCTACGAGCAGTACTTC. Translated: CASTGTGGAYEQYF.